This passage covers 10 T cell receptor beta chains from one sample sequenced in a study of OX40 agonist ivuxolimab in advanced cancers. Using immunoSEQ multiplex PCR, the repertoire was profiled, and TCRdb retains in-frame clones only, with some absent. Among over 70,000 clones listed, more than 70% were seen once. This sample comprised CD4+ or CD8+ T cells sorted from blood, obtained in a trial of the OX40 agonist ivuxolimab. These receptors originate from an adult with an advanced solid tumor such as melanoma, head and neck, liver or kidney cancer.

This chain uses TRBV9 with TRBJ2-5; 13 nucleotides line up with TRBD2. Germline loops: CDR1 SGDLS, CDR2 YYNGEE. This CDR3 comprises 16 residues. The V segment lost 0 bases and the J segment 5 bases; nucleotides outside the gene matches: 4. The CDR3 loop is CASSVVGTSGVETQYF. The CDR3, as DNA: TGTGCCAGCAGCGTAGTGGGGACTAGCGGGGTCGAGACCCAGTACTTC.

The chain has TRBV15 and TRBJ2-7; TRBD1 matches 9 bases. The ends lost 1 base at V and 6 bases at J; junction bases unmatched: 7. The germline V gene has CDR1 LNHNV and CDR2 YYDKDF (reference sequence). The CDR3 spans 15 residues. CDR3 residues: CATSRARGQGFEQYF. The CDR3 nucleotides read TGTGCCACCAGCAGAGCGCGGGGACAGGGCTTCGAGCAGTACTTC.

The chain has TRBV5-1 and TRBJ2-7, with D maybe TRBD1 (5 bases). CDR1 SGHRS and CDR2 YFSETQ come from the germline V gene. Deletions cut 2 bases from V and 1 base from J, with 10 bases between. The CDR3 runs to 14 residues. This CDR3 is CASSFSAGSYEQYF. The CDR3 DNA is TGCGCCAGCAGCTTTTCGGCAGGGTCCTACGAGCAGTACTTC.

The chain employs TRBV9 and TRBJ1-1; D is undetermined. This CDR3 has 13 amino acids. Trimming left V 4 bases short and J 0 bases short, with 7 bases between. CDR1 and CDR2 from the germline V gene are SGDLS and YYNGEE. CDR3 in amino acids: CASSSGMNTEAFF. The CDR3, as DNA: TGTGCCAGCAGCTCCGGAATGAACACTGAAGCTTTCTTT.

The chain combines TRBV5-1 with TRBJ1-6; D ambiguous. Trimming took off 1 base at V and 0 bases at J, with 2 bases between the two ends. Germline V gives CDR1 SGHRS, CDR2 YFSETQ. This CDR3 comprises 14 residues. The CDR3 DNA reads TGCGCCAGCAGCTTGCACTCCTATAATTCACCCCTCCACTTT. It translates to CASSLHSYNSPLHF.

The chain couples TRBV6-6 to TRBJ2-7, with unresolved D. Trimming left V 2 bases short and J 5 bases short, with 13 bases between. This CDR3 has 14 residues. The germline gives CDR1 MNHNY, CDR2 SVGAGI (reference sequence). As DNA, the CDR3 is TGTGCCAGCAGTTACGGGTGGACGGAGAACGAGCAGTACTTC. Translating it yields CASSYGWTENEQYF.

The CDR3 reads CASSQTGGPGGYTF. In DNA form, the CDR3 reads TGTGCCAGCAGCCAGACAGGCGGTCCGGGTGGCTACACCTTC. V usage is TRBV6-1 and J usage is TRBJ1-2, with D perhaps matching TRBD1 (6 bases). CDR3 length: 14 amino acids. V was cut by 6 bases and J by 7 bases, with 18 bases left in between. The germline gives CDR1 MNHNS, CDR2 SASEGT.

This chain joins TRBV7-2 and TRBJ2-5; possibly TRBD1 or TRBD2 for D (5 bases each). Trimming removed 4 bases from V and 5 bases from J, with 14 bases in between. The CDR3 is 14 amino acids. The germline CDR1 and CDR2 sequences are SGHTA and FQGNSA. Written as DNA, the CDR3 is TGTGCCAGCAGCTCTCCTGGGGGAAGGGAGACCCAGTACTTC. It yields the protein CASSSPGGRETQYF.

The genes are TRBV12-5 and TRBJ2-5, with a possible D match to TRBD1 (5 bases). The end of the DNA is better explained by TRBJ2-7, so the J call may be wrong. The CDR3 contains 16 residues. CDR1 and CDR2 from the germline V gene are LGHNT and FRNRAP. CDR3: CASGSPVGRPDYEQYF. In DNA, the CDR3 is TGTGCTAGTGGTTCCCCTGTGGGGCGGCCCGACTACGAGCAGTACTTC.

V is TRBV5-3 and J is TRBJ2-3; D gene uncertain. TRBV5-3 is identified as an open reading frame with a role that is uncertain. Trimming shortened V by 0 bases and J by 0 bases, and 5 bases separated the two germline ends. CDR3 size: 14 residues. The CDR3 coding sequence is TGTGCCAGAAGCTTGGCCAGCAGCACAGATACGCAGTATTTT. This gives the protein CARSLASSTDTQYF.